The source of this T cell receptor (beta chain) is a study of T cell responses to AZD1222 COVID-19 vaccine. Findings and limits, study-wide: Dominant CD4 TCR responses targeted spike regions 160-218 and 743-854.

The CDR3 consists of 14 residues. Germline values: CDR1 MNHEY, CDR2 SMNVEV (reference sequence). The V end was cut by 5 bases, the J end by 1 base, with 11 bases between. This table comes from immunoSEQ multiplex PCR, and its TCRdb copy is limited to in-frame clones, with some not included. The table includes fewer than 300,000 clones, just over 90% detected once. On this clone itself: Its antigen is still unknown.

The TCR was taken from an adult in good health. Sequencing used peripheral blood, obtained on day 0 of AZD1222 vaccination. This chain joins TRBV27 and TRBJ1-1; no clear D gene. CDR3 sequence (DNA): TGTGCCAGCAGTCCACGAGACGGGAACACTGAAGCTTTCTTT. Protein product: CASSPRDGNTEAFF.